One and the same sample provided the 5 T cell receptor beta chains below, sequenced in a study of T cell repertoires in cytomegalovirus infection (dated by TCRdb to about 2019). Sequencing relied on an Illumina HiSeq 1500. In TCRdb, the public reads were trimmed at Q25 with fastp and aligned with MiXCR, with productive beta chains retained. Each CDR3 protein gets just one entry, which takes the most common genes and DNA from the rows behind it. For this sample the table gives around 800,000 distinct CDR3 sequences, of which approximately 32% were detected only once. Around 12% of the sample rests with the top ten. Explained via the paper, the treatment or condition label denotes: in vitro stimulation with specific CMV peptide epitopes to enrich CMV-specific T cells. The antigens these receptors bind are not known. The sequencing here drew on cultured CD8+ T cells from PBMCs, taken from culture after CMV antigen stimulation. All receptors come from a human donor in good health (CMV status not recorded). Some clones in this sample may be carry-over from other donors' samples.

The rearrangement uses TRBV7-6 and TRBJ2-3, with 13 bases lining up with TRBD2. The CDR3 is 17 amino acids. J lost 2 bases, V lost 2 bases, and 4 bases had no gene match. Germline V gene data show CDR1 as SGHVS and CDR2 as FNYEAQ. The CDR3 sequence: CASSLRGTSGVTDTQYF. The DNA for the CDR3 is TGTGCCAGCAGCTTACGAGGGACTAGCGGGGTCACAGATACGCAGTATTTT.

This chain joins TRBV6-6 and TRBJ2-2, with 10 positions matching TRBD2. The V gene's germline CDR1 is MNHNY and CDR2 SVGAGI (reference sequence). V dropped 0 bases and J dropped 7; count of bases not matched to a gene: 8. This CDR3 has 17 residues. In nucleotides, the CDR3 is TGTGCCAGCAGTTACTCGGCCAGCGGGGGGGCGAACGGGGAGCTGTTTTTT. Protein sequence: CASSYSASGGANGELFF.

V usage is TRBV4-3 and J usage is TRBJ2-3, with a tentative D call TRBD2 (6 bases). The CDR3 is made up of 16 amino acids. The V and J ends lost 1 base and 2 bases respectively, with 13 bases between them. CDR1 and CDR2 from the germline V gene are LGHNA and YSLEER. CDR3 bases: TGCGCCAGCAGCCAAGTGGCTAGCGAACCCACAGATACGCAGTATTTT. Protein: CASSQVASEPTDTQYF.

J is TRBJ2-2 and V is TRBV10-2, with TRBD2 as a possible D gene (7 bases). V gave up 6 bases and J gave up 5 bases, with 28 bases separating them. Per germline, CDR1 WSHSY and CDR2 SAAADI. CDR3 size: 19 residues. DNA for the CDR3: TGCGCCAGCAGAGCCCGGATAGGGGGGGGGGCTACTGGAACCGGGGAGCTGTTTTTT. Protein product: CASRARIGGGATGTGELFF.

This clonotype was observed a few times. The chain is built from TRBV28 and TRBJ2-7; D is perhaps TRBD1 (6 bases). Trimming took off 4 bases at V and 3 bases at J, with 13 bases between the two ends. Germline lookup yields CDR1 MDHEN and CDR2 SYDVKM. This CDR3 comprises 14 residues. In nucleotides, the CDR3 is TGTGCCAGCAGTTCCCAGACAGGATTCTACGAGCAGTACGTC. This sequence encodes CASSSQTGFYEQYV.